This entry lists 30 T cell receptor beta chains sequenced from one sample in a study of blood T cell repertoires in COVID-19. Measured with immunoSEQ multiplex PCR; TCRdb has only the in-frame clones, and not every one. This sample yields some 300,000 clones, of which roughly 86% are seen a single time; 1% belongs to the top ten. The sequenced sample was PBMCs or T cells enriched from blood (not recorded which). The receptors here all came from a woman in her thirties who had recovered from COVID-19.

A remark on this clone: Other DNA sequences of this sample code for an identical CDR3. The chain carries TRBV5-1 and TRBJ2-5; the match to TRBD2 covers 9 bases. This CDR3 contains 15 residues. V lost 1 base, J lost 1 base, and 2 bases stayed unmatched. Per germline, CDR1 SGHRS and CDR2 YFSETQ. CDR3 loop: CASSLRGLAQETQYF. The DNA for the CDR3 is TGCGCCAGCAGCTTGAGGGGACTAGCCCAAGAGACCCAGTACTTC.

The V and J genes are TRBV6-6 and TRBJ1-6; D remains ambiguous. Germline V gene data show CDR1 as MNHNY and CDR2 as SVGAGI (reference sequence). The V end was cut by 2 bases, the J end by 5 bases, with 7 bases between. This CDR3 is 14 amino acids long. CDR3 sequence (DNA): TGTGCCAGCAGTTACAGGCAGGATAATTCACCCCTCCACTTT. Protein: CASSYRQDNSPLHF.

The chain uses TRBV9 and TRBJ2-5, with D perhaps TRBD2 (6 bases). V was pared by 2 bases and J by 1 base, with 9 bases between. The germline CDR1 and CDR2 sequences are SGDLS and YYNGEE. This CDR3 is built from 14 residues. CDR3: CASSVKAGQETQYF. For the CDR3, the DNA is TGTGCCAGCAGCGTCAAAGCGGGCCAAGAGACCCAGTACTTC.

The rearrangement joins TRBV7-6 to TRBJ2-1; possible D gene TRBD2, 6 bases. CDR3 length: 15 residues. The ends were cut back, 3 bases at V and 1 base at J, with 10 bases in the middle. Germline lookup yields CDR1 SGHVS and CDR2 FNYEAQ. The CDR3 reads CASSFGTPSYNEQFF. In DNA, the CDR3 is TGTGCCAGCAGCTTCGGGACTCCTTCCTACAATGAGCAGTTCTTC. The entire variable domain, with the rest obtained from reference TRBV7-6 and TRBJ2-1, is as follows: GAGVSQSPRYKVTKRGQDVALRCDPISGHVSLYWYRQALGQGPEFLTYFNYEAQQDKSGLPNDRFSAERPEGSISTLTIQRTEQRDSAMYRCASSFGTPSYNEQFFGPGTRLTVL.

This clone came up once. The CDR3 coding sequence is TGTGCCAGCAGTGTCACAGGGGGCGCTGGGTATGGCTACACCTTC. It yields the protein CASSVTGGAGYGYTF. The J gene is TRBJ1-2, the V gene TRBV27, with 9 bases fitting TRBD1. CDR3 length: 15 residues. V gave up 5 bases and J gave up 5 bases; unmatched junction bases: 9. Per germline, CDR1 MNHEY and CDR2 SMNVEV (reference sequence).

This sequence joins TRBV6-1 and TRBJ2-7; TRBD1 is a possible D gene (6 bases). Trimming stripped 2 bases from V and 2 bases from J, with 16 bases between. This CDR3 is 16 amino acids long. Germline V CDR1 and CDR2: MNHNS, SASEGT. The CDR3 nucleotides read TGTGCCAGCAGTGAACAGAGGTGGACAGTAACCTACGAGCAGTACTTC. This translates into CASSEQRWTVTYEQYF.

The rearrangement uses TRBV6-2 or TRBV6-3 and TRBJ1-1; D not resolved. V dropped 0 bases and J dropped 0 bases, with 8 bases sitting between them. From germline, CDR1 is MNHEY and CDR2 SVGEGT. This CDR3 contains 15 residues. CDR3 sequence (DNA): TGTGCCAGCAGTTACTCGTTGAGTTTGAACACTGAAGCTTTCTTT. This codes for CASSYSLSLNTEAFF.

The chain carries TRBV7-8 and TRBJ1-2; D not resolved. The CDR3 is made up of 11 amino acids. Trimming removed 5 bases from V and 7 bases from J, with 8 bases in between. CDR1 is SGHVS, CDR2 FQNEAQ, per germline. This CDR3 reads CASSPTVGYTF. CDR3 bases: TGTGCCAGCAGCCCTACAGTTGGCTACACCTTC.

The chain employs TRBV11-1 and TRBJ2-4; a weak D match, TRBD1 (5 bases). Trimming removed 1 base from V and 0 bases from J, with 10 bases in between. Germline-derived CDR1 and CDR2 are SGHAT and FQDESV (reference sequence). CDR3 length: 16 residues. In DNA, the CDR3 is TGTGCCAGCAGCTTAGAGGCAGGGCGAGCCAAAAACATTCAGTACTTC. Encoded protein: CASSLEAGRAKNIQYF.

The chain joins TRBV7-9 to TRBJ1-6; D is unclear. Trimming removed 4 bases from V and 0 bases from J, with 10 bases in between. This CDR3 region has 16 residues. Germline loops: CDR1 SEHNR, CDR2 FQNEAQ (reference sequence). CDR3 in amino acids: CASSSDSSSYNSPLHF. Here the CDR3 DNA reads TGTGCCAGCAGCTCGGATAGCAGCTCCTATAATTCACCCCTCCACTTT.

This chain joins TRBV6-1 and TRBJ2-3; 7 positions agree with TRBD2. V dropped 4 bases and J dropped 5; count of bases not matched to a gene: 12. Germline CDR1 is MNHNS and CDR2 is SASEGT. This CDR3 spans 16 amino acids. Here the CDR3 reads CASSVGAGRGVDTQYF. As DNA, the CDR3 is TGTGCCAGCAGTGTTGGGGCAGGGAGGGGAGTAGATACGCAGTATTTT.

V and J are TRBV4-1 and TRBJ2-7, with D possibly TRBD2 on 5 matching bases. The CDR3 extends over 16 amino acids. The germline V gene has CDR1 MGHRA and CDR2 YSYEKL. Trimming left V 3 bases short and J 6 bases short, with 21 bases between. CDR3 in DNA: TGCGCCAGCAGCCAGGTTTTAGCGAGGCGAGACGGCGAGCAGTACTTC. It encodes CASSQVLARRDGEQYF.

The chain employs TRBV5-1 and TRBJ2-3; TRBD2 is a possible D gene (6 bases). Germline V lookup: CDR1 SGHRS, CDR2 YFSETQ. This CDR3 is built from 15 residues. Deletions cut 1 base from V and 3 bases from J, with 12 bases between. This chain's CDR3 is CASSLRGTETDTQYF. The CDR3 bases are TGCGCCAGCAGCTTGCGGGGGACGGAAACAGATACGCAGTATTTT.

The CDR3 DNA sequence: TGTGCCAGCAGCTTAGCGAGACAGGGGGCGCGTAATCAGCCCCAGCATTTT. This codes for CASSLARQGARNQPQHF. This sequence joins TRBV7-8 and TRBJ1-5; 10 nucleotides align to TRBD1. V lost 0 bases to trimming and J lost 4 bases; unmatched junction nucleotides: 6. This CDR3 has 17 residues. Germline V gene lookup returns CDR1 SGHVS and CDR2 FQNEAQ.

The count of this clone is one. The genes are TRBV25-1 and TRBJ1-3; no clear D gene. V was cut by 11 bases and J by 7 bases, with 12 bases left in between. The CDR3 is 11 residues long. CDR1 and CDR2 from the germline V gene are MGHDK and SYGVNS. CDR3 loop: CAAAGFNTIYF. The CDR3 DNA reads TGTGCCGCCGCCGGGTTTAACACCATATATTTT.

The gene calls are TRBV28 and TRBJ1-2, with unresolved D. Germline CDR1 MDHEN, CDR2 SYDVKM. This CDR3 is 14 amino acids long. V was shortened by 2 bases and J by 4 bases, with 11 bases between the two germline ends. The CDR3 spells CASSLTGQPYGYTF. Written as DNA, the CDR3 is TGTGCCAGCAGTTTAACTGGGCAACCCTATGGCTACACCTTC.

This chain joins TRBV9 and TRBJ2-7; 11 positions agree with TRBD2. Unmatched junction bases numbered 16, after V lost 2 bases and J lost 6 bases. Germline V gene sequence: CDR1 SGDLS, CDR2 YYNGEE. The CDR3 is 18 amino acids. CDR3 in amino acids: CASSVLAGGGIGIGEQYF. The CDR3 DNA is TGTGCCAGCAGCGTTCTAGCGGGAGGAGGGATCGGTATTGGCGAGCAGTACTTC.

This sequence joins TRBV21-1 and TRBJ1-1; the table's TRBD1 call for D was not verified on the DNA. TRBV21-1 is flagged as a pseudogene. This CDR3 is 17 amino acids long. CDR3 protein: CASSFRDRGRLGTEAFF. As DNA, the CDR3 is TGTGCCAGCAGCTTCCGGGACAGGGGGCGCCTGGGCACTGAAGCTTTCTTT.

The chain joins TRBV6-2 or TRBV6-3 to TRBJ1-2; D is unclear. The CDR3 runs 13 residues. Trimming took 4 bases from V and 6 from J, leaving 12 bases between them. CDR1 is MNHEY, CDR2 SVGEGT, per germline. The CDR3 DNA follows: TGTGCCAGCAGTTCGGTTCCTTTACATGGCTACACCTTC. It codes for CASSSVPLHGYTF.

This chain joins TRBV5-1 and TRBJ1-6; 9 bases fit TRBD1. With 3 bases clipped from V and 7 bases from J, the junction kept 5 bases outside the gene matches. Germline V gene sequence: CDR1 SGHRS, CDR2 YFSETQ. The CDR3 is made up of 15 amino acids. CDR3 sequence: CASSSQGAGNSPLHF. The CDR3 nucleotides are TGCGCCAGCAGCTCACAGGGGGCTGGAAATTCACCCCTCCACTTT.

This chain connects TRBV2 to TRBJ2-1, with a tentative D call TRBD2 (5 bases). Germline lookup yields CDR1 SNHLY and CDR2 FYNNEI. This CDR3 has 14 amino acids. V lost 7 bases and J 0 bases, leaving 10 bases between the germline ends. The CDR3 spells CASNEGSSYNEQFF. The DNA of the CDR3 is TGTGCCAGCAACGAGGGAAGCTCCTACAATGAGCAGTTCTTC.

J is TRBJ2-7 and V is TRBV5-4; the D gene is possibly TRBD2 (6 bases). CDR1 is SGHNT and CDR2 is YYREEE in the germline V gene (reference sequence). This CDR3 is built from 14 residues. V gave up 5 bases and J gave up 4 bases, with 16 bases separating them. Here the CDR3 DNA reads TGTGCCAGCAGTAGGGGCGGGGCGGCTTACGAGCAGTACTTC. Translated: CASSRGGAAYEQYF.

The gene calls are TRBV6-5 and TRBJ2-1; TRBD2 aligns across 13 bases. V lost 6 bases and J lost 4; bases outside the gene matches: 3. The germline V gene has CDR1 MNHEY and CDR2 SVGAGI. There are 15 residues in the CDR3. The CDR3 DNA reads TGTGCCAGCAGAACGGGACTAGCGGGGTACAATGAGCAGTTCTTC. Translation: CASRTGLAGYNEQFF.

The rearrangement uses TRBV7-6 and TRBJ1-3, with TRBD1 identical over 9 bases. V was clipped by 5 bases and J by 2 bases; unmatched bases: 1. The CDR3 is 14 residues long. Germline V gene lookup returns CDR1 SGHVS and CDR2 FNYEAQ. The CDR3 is CASSTGGAGNTIYF. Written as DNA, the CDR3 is TGTGCCAGCAGCACAGGGGGCGCTGGAAACACCATATATTTT.

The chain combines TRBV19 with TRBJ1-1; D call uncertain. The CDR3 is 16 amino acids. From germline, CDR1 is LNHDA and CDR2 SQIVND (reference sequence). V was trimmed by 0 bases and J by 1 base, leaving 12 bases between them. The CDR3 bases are TGTGCCAGTAGTATAGATCAATACAAACCGAACACTGAAGCTTTCTTT. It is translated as CASSIDQYKPNTEAFF. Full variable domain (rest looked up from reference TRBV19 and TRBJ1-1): DGGITQSPKYLFRKEGQNVTLSCEQNLNHDAMYWYRQDPGQGLRLIYYSQIVNDFQKGDIAEGYSVSREKKESFPLTVTSAQKNPTAFYLCASSIDQYKPNTEAFFGQGTRLTVV.

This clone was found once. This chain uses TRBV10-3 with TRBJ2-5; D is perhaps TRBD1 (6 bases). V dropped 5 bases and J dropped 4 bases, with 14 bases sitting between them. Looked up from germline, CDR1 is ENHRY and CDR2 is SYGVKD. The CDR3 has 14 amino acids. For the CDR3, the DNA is TGTGCCATCAGTAACAGGGAACGGGTAGAGACCCAGTACTTC. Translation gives CAISNRERVETQYF.

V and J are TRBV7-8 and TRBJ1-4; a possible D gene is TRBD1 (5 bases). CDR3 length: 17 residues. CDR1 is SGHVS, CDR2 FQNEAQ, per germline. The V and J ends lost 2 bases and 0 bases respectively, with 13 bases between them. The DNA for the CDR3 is TGTGCCAGCAGCTTATTTCGGGGGACCGCAACTAATGAAAAACTGTTTTTT. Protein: CASSLFRGTATNEKLFF.

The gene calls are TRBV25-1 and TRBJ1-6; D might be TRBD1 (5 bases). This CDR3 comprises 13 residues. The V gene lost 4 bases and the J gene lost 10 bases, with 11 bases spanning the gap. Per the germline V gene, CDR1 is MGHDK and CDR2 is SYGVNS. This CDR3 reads CASSGEGWSPLHF. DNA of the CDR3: TGTGCCAGCAGTGGGGAGGGGTGGTCACCCCTCCACTTT.

The CDR3 DNA is TGTGCCAGCAGCTCTCGACAGGGGGACTATGGCTACACCTTC. Translating gives CASSSRQGDYGYTF. The gene calls are TRBV7-2 and TRBJ1-2; 9 bases map to TRBD1. CDR3 length equals 14 residues. In germline, CDR1 is SGHTA, CDR2 FQGNSA. The V gene end was trimmed by 4 bases and the J gene end by 3 bases; junction bases not matched to a gene: 3.

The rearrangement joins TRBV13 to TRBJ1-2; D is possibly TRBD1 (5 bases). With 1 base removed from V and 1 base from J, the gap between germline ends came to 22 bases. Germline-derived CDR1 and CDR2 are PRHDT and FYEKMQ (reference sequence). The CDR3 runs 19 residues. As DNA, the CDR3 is TGTGCCAGCAGCTTAGCAGTGATCAGGAGCAACAGGCGTAACTATGGCTACACCTTC. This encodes CASSLAVIRSNRRNYGYTF.